These 8 T cell receptor beta chains share one sample of origin, sequenced in a study of blood T cell repertoires in COVID-19. Sequencing used immunoSEQ multiplex PCR; TCRdb keeps in-frame clones, though not all of them. This sample has approximately 190,000 clones, with around nine tenths found just once. The sequenced sample was peripheral blood. These receptors came from a man aged 40-49 years with active or convalescent COVID-19.

The chain joins TRBV27 to TRBJ2-3; tentatively, D is TRBD1 (5 bases). The germline gives CDR1 MNHEY, CDR2 SMNVEV (reference sequence). The CDR3 runs to 13 residues. V was shortened by 3 bases and J by 3 bases, with 7 bases between the two germline ends. CDR3 protein: CASSFQGTDTQYF. CDR3 sequence (DNA): TGTGCCAGCAGTTTCCAGGGAACAGATACGCAGTATTTT.

V is TRBV19 and J is TRBJ2-4; 7 bases line up with TRBD2. The V segment lost 9 bases and the J segment 1 base; nucleotides outside the gene matches: 6. The CDR3 is made up of 14 amino acids. CDR1 LNHDA and CDR2 SQIVND come from the germline V gene (reference sequence). The CDR3 region has the DNA TGTGCCAGCCGGGGCGGGGGTGCCAAAAACATTCAGTACTTC. It codes for CASRGGGAKNIQYF.

Details on this clone: Mismatch with germline at one junction end may stem from a read error. This chain links TRBV7-7 with TRBJ2-1; D is perhaps TRBD2 (6 bases). Germline values: CDR1 SSHAT, CDR2 FNYEAQ (reference sequence). This CDR3 comprises 13 residues. As DNA, the CDR3 is TGTGCTAGCAGCTTCGTGACTAGAGCTGAGCAGTTCTTC. Translation: CASSFVTRAEQFF.

This clone was counted only a few times. The J gene is TRBJ2-5, the V gene TRBV9, with TRBD2 as a possible D gene (7 bases). The V gene's germline CDR1 is SGDLS and CDR2 YYNGEE. The CDR3 has 18 residues. The ends were cut back, 5 bases at V and 5 bases at J, with 28 bases in the middle. DNA for the CDR3: TGTGCCAGCAGTCGTAAAATTGGGGGGGCCTCCCTCCCCGAGACCCAGTACTTC. Protein sequence: CASSRKIGGASLPETQYF.

The rearrangement uses TRBV4-2 and TRBJ2-1; TRBD2 aligns across 9 bases. J gave up 7 bases and V 6 bases, and 13 bases lay outside the gene matches. Germline V lookup: CDR1 LGHNA, CDR2 YNFKEQ. The CDR3 is 16 residues long. The CDR3 bases are TGTGCCAGCAGTCCCGGGATAGCGGGGGAGGTAAATGAGCAGTTCTTC. This sequence encodes CASSPGIAGEVNEQFF.

The chain combines TRBV19 with TRBJ2-1, with 12 positions matching TRBD1. J was trimmed by 9 bases and V by 4 bases; bases with no gene match: 4. Germline values: CDR1 LNHDA, CDR2 SQIVND (reference sequence). The CDR3 is 14 amino acids. In DNA form, the CDR3 reads TGTGCCAGTAGTAGCGGGACAGGGGGCGTTGAGCAGTTCTTC. Its protein is CASSSGTGGVEQFF.

V usage is TRBV5-1 and J usage is TRBJ1-2, with a possible D match to TRBD1 (6 bases). Trimming pared 3 bases from V and 2 bases from J, leaving 8 bases between. Germline V gene sequence: CDR1 SGHRS, CDR2 YFSETQ. This CDR3 contains 13 residues. CDR3 nucleotides: TGCGCCAGCAGCTACGACAGGAACTATGGCTACACCTTC. Translation: CASSYDRNYGYTF.

The J gene is TRBJ2-7, the V gene TRBV5-1; TRBD1 might be the D (6 bases). The CDR3 consists of 14 residues. Trimming cost V 4 bases and J 2 bases, with 13 bases left between them. Germline V gene data show CDR1 as SGHRS and CDR2 as YFSETQ. The DNA for the CDR3 is TGCGCCAGCAGCCCACAGGGTGTCACCTACGAGCAGTACTTC. Amino acid sequence: CASSPQGVTYEQYF.